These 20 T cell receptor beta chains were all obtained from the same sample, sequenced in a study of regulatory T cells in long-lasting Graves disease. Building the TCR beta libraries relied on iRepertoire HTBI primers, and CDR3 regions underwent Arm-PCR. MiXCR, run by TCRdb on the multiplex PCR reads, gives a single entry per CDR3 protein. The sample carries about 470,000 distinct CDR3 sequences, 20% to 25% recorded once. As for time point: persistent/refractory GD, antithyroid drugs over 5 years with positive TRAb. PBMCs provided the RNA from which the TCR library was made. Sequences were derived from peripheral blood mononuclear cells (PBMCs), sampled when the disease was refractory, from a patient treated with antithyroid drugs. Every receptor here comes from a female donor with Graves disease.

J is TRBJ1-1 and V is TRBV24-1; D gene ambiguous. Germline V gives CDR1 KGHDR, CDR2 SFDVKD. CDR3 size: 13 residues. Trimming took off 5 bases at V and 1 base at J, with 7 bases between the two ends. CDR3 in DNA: TGTGCCACCAGTGTCGGTTGGAACACTGAAGCTTTCTTT. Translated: CATSVGWNTEAFF.

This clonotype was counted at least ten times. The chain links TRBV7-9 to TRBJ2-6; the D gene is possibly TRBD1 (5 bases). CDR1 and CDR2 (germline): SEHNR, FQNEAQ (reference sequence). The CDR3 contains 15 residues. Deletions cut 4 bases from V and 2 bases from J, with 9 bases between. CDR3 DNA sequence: TGTGCCAGCAGCTCAGGGCCCACTGGGGCCAACGTCCTGACTTTC. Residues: CASSSGPTGANVLTF.

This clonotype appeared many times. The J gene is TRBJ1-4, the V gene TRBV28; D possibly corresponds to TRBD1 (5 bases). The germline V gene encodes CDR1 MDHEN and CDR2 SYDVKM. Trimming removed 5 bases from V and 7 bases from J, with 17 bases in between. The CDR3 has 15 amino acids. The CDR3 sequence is CASSIPQGLGEKLFF. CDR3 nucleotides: TGTGCCAGCAGTATTCCCCAGGGACTGGGTGAAAAACTGTTTTTT.

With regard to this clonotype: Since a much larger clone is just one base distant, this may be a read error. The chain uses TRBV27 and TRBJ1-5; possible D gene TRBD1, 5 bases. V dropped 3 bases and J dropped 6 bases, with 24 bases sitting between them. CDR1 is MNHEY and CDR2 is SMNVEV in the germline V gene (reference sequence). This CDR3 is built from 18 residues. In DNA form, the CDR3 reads TGTGCCAGCAGTTTGATCCCCCGAAGCGGGGGAGCAGTTCAGCCCCAGCATTTT. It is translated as CASSLIPRSGGAVQPQHF.

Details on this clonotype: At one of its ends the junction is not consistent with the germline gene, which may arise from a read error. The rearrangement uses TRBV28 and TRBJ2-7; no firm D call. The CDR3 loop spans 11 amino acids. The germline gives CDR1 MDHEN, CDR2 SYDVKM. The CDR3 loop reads CASSFRYERYF. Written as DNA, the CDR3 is TGTGCCAGCAGTTTCCGGTACGAGCGGTACTTC. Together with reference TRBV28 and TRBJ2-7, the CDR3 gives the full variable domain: DVKVTQSSRYLVKRTGEKVFLECVQDMDHENMFWYRQDPGLGLRLIYFSYDVKMKEKGDIPEGYSVSREKKERFSLILESASTNQTSMYLCASSFRYERYFGPGTRLTVT.

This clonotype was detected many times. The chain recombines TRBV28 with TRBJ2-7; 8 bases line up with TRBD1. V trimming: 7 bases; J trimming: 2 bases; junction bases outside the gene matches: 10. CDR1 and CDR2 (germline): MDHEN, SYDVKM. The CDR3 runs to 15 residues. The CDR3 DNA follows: TGTGCCAGCACCCATGGGGGGACAGGACCCTACGAGCAGTACTTC. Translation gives CASTHGGTGPYEQYF.

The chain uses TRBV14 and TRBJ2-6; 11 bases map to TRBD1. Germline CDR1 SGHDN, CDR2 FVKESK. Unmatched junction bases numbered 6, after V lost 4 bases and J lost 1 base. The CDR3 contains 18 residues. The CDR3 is CASSRWTGGVSGANVLTF. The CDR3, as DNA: TGTGCCAGCAGCCGATGGACAGGGGGCGTATCTGGGGCCAACGTCCTGACTTTC. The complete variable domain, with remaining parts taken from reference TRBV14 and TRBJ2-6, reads EAGVTQFPSHSVIEKGQTVTLRCDPISGHDNLYWYRRVMGKEIKFLLHFVKESKQDESGMPNNRFLAERTGGTYSTLKVQPAELEDSGVYFCASSRWTGGVSGANVLTFGAGSRLTVL.

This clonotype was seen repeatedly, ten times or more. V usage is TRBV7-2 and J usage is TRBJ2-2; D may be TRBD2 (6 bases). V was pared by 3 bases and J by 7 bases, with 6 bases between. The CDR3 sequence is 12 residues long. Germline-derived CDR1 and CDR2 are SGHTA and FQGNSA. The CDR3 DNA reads TGTGCCAGCAGCTTCGGGGGCGGGGAGCTGTTTTTT. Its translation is CASSFGGGELFF.

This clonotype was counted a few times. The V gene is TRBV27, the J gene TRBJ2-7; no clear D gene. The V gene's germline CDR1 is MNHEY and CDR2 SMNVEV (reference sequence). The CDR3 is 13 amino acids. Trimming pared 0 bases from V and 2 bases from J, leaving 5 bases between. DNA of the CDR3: TGTGCCAGCAGTTTATCGATTACCTACGAGCAGTACTTC. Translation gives CASSLSITYEQYF.

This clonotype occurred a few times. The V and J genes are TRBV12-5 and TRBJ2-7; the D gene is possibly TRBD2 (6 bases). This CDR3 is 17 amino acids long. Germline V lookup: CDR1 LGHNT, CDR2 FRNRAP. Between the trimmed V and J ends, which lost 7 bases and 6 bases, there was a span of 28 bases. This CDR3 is CASASRASRDSPFEQYF. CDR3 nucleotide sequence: TGTGCTAGTGCCTCTCGGGCCTCCCGGGACTCGCCTTTCGAGCAGTACTTC.

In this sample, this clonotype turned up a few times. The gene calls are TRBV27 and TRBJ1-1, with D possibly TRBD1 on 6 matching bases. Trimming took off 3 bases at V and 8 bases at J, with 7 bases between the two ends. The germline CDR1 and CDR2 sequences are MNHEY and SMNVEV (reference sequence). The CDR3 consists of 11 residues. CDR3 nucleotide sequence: TGTGCCAGCAGTTTCGGACAGGAAGCTTTCTTT. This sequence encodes CASSFGQEAFF.

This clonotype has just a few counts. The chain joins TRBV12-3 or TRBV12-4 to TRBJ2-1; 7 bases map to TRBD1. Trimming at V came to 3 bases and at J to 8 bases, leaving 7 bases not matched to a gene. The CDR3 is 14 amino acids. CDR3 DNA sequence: TGTGCCAGCAGTTTGGCAACAGGGGAGTATGAGCAGTTCTTC. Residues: CASSLATGEYEQFF.

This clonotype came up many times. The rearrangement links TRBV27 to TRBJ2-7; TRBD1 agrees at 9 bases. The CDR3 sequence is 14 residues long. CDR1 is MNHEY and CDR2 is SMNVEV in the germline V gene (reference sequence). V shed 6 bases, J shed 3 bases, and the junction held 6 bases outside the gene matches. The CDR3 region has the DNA TGTGCCAGCAGCCCCGGGACAGGGTTCTACGAGCAGTACTTC. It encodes CASSPGTGFYEQYF.

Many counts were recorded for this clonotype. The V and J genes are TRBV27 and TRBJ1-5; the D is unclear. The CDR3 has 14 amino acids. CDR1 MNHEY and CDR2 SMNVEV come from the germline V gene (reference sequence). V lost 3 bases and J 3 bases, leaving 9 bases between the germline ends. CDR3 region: CASSFTAINQPQHF. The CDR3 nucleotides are TGTGCCAGCAGTTTCACAGCAATCAATCAGCCCCAGCATTTT.

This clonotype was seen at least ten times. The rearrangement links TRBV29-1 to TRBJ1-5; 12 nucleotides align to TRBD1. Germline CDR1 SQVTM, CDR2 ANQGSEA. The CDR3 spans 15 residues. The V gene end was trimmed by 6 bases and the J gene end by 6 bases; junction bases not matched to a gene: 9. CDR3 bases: TGCAGCGTCGCCCCGGGACAGGGGGCAGGTCAGCCCCAGCATTTT. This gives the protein CSVAPGQGAGQPQHF.

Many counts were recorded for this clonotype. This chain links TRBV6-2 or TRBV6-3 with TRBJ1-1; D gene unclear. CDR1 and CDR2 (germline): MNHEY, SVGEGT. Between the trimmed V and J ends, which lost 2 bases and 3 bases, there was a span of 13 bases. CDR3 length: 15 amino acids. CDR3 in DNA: TGTGCCAGCAGTTACGCTAGACCCTGGGACACTGAAGCTTTCTTT. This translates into CASSYARPWDTEAFF.

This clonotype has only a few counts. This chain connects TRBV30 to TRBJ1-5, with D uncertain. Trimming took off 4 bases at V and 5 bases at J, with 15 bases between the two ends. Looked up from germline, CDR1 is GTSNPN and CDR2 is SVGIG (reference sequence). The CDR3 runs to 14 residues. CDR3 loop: CAWNTGAGHQPQHF. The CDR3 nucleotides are TGTGCCTGGAACACCGGAGCGGGTCATCAGCCCCAGCATTTT.

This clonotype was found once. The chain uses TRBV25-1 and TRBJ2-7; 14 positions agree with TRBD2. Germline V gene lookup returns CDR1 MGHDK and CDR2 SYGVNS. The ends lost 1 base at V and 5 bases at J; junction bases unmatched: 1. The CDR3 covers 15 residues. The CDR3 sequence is CASSESTSGGDEQYF. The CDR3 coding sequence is TGTGCCAGCAGTGAATCGACTAGCGGGGGGGACGAGCAGTACTTC.

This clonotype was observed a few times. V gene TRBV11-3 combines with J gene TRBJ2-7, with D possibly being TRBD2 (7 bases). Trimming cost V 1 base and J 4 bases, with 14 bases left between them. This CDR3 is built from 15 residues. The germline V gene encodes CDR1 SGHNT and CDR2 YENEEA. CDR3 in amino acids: CASSLAGGGVYEQYF. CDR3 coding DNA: TGTGCCAGCAGCTTAGCTGGCGGGGGCGTTTACGAGCAGTACTTC.

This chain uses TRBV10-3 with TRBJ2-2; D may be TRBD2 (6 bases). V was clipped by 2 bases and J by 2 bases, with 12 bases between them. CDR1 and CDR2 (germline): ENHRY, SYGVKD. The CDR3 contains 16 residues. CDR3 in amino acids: CAISEAGLTNTGELFF. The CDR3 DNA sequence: TGTGCCATCAGTGAGGCAGGACTAACTAACACCGGGGAGCTGTTTTTT.